One sample yielded the 21 T cell receptor beta chains listed below, sequenced in a study of T cell repertoires in cytomegalovirus infection. These TCRs are of unknown antigen specificity. TCRdb recomputed calls from the reads with MiXCR, one row per CDR3 protein. The data contain 900,000 to 950,000 distinct CDR3 sequences, 25% to 40% of them seen just once; the ten biggest clones take up around an eighth. Sequencing used cultured CD8+ T cells from PBMCs, obtained from culture after CMV antigen stimulation. Every receptor here comes from a human donor in good health (CMV status not recorded). Some clones in this sample may be carry-over from other donors' samples.

The chain carries TRBV6-8 and TRBJ2-7, with a weak D call TRBD2 (5 bases). This CDR3 has 15 amino acids. Trimming left V 5 bases short and J 5 bases short, with 19 bases between. CDR1 and CDR2 (germline): MNHGY, SAAAGT. The CDR3 coding sequence is TGTGCCAGCAGTGGGTTCGGAGGACCGGAACACGAGCAGTACTTC. It specifies CASSGFGGPEHEQYF.

This clonotype was picked up one time. The chain employs TRBV28 and TRBJ1-5; D gene unclear. The V gene's germline CDR1 is MDHEN and CDR2 SYDVKM. The ends were cut back, 4 bases at V and 0 bases at J, with 7 bases in the middle. This CDR3 has 14 amino acids. CDR3 amino acids: CASSSYYSNQPQHF. CDR3 DNA sequence: TGTGCCAGCAGTTCTTATTATAGCAATCAGCCCCAGCATTTT.

This clonotype was recorded a few times. This sequence joins TRBV6-6 and TRBJ2-3; 7 positions match TRBD2. The CDR3 has 13 residues. J lost 1 base, V lost 8 bases, and 3 bases had no gene match. Germline CDR1 and CDR2: MNHNY and SVGAGI (reference sequence). CDR3 sequence: CASQGGGTDTQYF. CDR3 nucleotide sequence: TGTGCCAGCCAGGGAGGGGGCACAGATACGCAGTATTTT.

V usage is TRBV7-8 and J usage is TRBJ1-1; the D is unclear. Trimming removed 1 base from V and 2 bases from J, with 8 bases in between. Germline V gene data show CDR1 as SGHVS and CDR2 as FQNEAQ. CDR3 size: 14 residues. DNA for the CDR3: TGTGCCAGCAGCTTAGGGTCCTCTAACACTGAAGCTTTCTTT. Amino acids: CASSLGSSNTEAFF.

About this clonotype: The junction departs from germline at one end; a sequencing error may be responsible. This chain uses TRBV7-9 with TRBJ2-3; D remains unclear. The CDR3 totals 14 residues. Per germline, CDR1 SEHNR and CDR2 FQNEAQ (reference sequence). The CDR3 DNA reads TGTGCTAGCAGCTTAGCCTATTTTGGAGATATGCAGTATTTT. This codes for CASSLAYFGDMQYF.

CDR3 bases: TGTGCCAGCAGCCCAGTAGCGGGGAGAAACAATGAGCAGTTCTTC. It yields the protein CASSPVAGRNNEQFF. The chain employs TRBV9 and TRBJ2-1; 8 bases line up with TRBD2. CDR1 SGDLS and CDR2 YYNGEE come from the germline V gene. Germline trimming cut 4 bases from V and 5 bases from J; bases unmatched to any gene: 8. The length of the CDR3 is 15 residues. The full variable domain, rest sourced from reference TRBV9 and TRBJ2-1, is DSGVTQTPKHLITATGQRVTLRCSPRSGDLSVYWYQQSLDQGLQFLIQYYNGEERAKGNILERFSAQQFPDLHSELNLSSLELGDSALYFCASSPVAGRNNEQFFGPGTRLTVL.

The chain combines TRBV20-1 with TRBJ2-5, with 8 nucleotides matching TRBD2. From germline, CDR1 is DFQATT and CDR2 SNEGSKA (reference sequence). V gave up 0 bases and J gave up 1 base; unmatched junction bases: 13. The CDR3 loop spans 18 amino acids. CDR3 nucleotides: TGCAGTGCTAGAGATCGGGTGGGGATAGCGGGGCCCCAAGAGACCCAGTACTTC. Amino acid sequence: CSARDRVGIAGPQETQYF.

This clonotype was seen only a few times. The chain employs TRBV6-5 and TRBJ2-2; D gene uncertain. Germline values: CDR1 MNHEY, CDR2 SVGAGI. V lost 8 bases to trimming and J lost 0 bases, with 7 bases between them. The length of the CDR3 is 13 residues. CDR3 region: CASRGANTGELFF. The DNA of the CDR3 is TGTGCCAGCCGTGGGGCGAACACCGGGGAGCTGTTTTTT.

There are a few counts of this clonotype. V usage is TRBV7-9 and J usage is TRBJ1-5; 8 positions agree with TRBD1. Germline V gives CDR1 SEHNR, CDR2 FQNEAQ (reference sequence). Losses at the gene ends were 3 bases for V and 15 bases for J; bases not matched to a gene: 7. CDR3 length: 12 residues. In DNA form, the CDR3 reads TGTGCCAGCAGCTTGTCGGGACAGGCGCCGCATTTT. It codes for CASSLSGQAPHF.

In the case of this clonotype: A much larger clone is a single base away; this may be a read error. DNA for the CDR3: TGTGCCGGCAGCATATACCGAACAGGGGTCAACACCGGGGAGCTGTTTTTT. It codes for CAGSIYRTGVNTGELFF. V and J are TRBV7-6 and TRBJ2-2; 7 bases match TRBD1. The CDR3 loop spans 17 amino acids. Per the germline V gene, CDR1 is SGHVS and CDR2 is FNYEAQ.

CDR3 protein: CASTKRTDRGSSGANVLTF. The DNA of the CDR3 is TGCGCCAGCACTAAAAGGACGGACAGGGGGAGCTCTGGGGCCAACGTCCTGACTTTC. This rearrangement joins TRBV23-1 to TRBJ2-6; 10 positions agree with TRBD1. TRBV23-1 is flagged as an ORF with uncertain function. This CDR3 region has 19 residues. Trimming cost V 7 bases and J 0 bases; bases outside gene matches: 12.

The chain employs TRBV7-9 and TRBJ1-2; TRBD1 is a possible D gene (5 bases). In germline, CDR1 is SEHNR, CDR2 FQNEAQ (reference sequence). V gave up 1 base and J gave up 5 bases, with 14 bases separating them. The CDR3 runs 15 residues. Here the CDR3 DNA reads TGTGCCAGCAGCTTAGAAGCAGGGAAGGTATATGGCTACACCTTC. Its translation: CASSLEAGKVYGYTF.

There are a few counts of this clonotype. The chain uses TRBV25-1 and TRBJ1-1; TRBD1 might be the D (5 bases). This CDR3 spans 13 amino acids. Trimming stripped 10 bases from V and 2 bases from J, with 14 bases between. CDR1 is MGHDK, CDR2 SYGVNS, per germline. CDR3 amino acids: CATWTDRNTEAFF. The CDR3 bases are TGTGCCACCTGGACCGACAGAAACACTGAAGCTTTCTTT.

V gene TRBV9 combines with J gene TRBJ2-1; a weak D match, TRBD2 (5 bases). The germline V gene has CDR1 SGDLS and CDR2 YYNGEE. The CDR3 covers 15 residues. Deletions cut 3 bases from V and 1 base from J, with 11 bases between. The chain's CDR3 is CASSGDYGSYNEQFF. CDR3 bases: TGTGCCAGCAGCGGTGACTACGGATCCTACAATGAGCAGTTCTTC.

Many counts were recorded for this clonotype. This chain uses TRBV7-2 with TRBJ2-7, with D possibly being TRBD2 (6 bases). Germline lookup yields CDR1 SGHTA and CDR2 FQGNSA. The CDR3 totals 15 residues. V lost 3 bases, J lost 4 bases, and 16 bases lay in between. The CDR3 here is CASSLGLPDVYEQYV. The CDR3 DNA reads as TGTGCCAGCAGCTTGGGACTGCCGGACGTATACGAGCAGTACGTC.

The chain combines TRBV15 with TRBJ1-5; D is ambiguous. The CDR3 has 15 residues. Trimming took off 6 bases at V and 0 bases at J, with 12 bases between the two ends. Germline V gene lookup returns CDR1 LNHNV and CDR2 YYDKDF (reference sequence). CDR3 region: CATRETRYSNQPQHF. The CDR3, as DNA: TGTGCCACCAGGGAGACTCGTTATAGCAATCAGCCCCAGCATTTT.

This clonotype was counted at least ten times. CDR3 amino acids: CASSLLGSVAQHF. CDR3 in DNA: TGTGCCAGCAGTTTGTTGGGGTCGGTAGCCCAGCATTTT. The chain links TRBV12-3 or TRBV12-4 to TRBJ1-5; D gene unclear. This CDR3 contains 13 residues. The V gene lost 3 bases and the J gene lost 11 bases, with 14 bases spanning the gap.

This clonotype showed up many times. This sequence joins TRBV7-6 and TRBJ2-1; 8 bases map to TRBD2. Germline trimming cut 1 base from V and 2 bases from J; bases unmatched to any gene: 4. Germline V gives CDR1 SGHVS, CDR2 FNYEAQ. The CDR3 is made up of 16 amino acids. The CDR3 nucleotides are TGTGCCAGCAGCTTAGTAACGCGGGGGGCCTACAATGAGCAGTTCTTC. This gives the protein CASSLVTRGAYNEQFF.

Comments on this clonotype: This may be a read error: a much more frequent sequence differs by one nucleotide. V usage is TRBV12-3 or TRBV12-4 and J usage is TRBJ2-2; a possible D gene is TRBD2 (5 bases). The CDR3 contains 19 residues. CDR3: CVSSFWPEAGLDNTGELFF. The CDR3 DNA sequence: TGTGTCAGCAGTTTTTGGCCGGAGGCGGGCCTAGACAACACCGGGGAGCTGTTTTTT.

This clonotype occurred a few times. The chain links TRBV6-2 or TRBV6-3 to TRBJ1-1, with D unresolved. The CDR3 is 15 residues long. From germline, CDR1 is MNHEY and CDR2 SVGEGT. V lost 2 bases, J lost 0 bases, and 10 bases lay in between. CDR3 in amino acids: CASSYDVTLNTEAFF. In nucleotides, the CDR3 is TGTGCCAGCAGTTACGACGTAACCCTGAACACTGAAGCTTTCTTT.

This clonotype turned up a few times. This chain connects TRBV7-6 to TRBJ1-1, with D perhaps matching TRBD1 (5 bases). Trimming cost V 5 bases and J 2 bases, with 15 bases left between them. CDR3 length: 15 residues. Germline V gene lookup returns CDR1 SGHVS and CDR2 FNYEAQ. In DNA form, the CDR3 reads TGTGCCAGCAGCCCTCCAGGGAGAAATAACACTGAAGCTTTCTTT. It encodes CASSPPGRNNTEAFF.